These 8 T cell receptor beta chains were sequenced from one sample in a study of blood T cell repertoires in COVID-19. The assay was immunoSEQ multiplex PCR, and TCRdb's table has in-frame clones only and misses some. The sample consists of 350,000 to 400,000 clones, more than 75% of them appearing once. Sequencing used PBMCs or T cells enriched from blood (not recorded which). The receptors were gathered from a woman in her 30s who had recovered from COVID-19.

CDR3 sequence: CASSQLAGESDTQYF. The DNA for the CDR3 is TGTGCCAGCAGTCAACTAGCGGGAGAAAGTGATACGCAGTATTTT. V is TRBV28 and J is TRBJ2-3; 11 bases agree with TRBD2. This CDR3 has 15 amino acids. Germline assignment: CDR1 MDHEN and CDR2 SYDVKM. The V segment lost 5 bases and the J segment 6 bases; nucleotides outside the gene matches: 7.

The chain carries TRBV7-9 and TRBJ1-1; 7 bases map to TRBD1. This CDR3 comprises 15 residues. CDR1 is SEHNR, CDR2 FQNEAQ, per germline (reference sequence). V was pared by 1 base and J by 9 bases, with 11 bases of the junction left unmatched. CDR3 sequence (DNA): TGTGCCAGCAGCTTAGAGGGGGCAGTCTTCCGTAAAGCTTTCTTT. This encodes CASSLEGAVFRKAFF.

This clone was seen more than once but under ten times. The genes are TRBV24-1 and TRBJ2-7, with 10 bases aligning to TRBD1. V dropped 3 bases and J dropped 5; count of bases not matched to a gene: 3. Germline V gives CDR1 KGHDR, CDR2 SFDVKD. The CDR3 totals 14 residues. The CDR3 nucleotides are TGTGCCACCAGTGATCCGGGACAGGGGAACGAGCAGTACTTC. It is translated as CATSDPGQGNEQYF.

This chain uses TRBV6-2 or TRBV6-3 with TRBJ2-7; TRBD2 matches 8 bases. The CDR3 is made up of 14 amino acids. V shed 2 bases, J shed 2 bases, and the junction held 2 bases outside the gene matches. The germline V gene has CDR1 MNHEY and CDR2 SVGEGT. In DNA, the CDR3 is TGTGCCAGCAGTTACCTCGGGGGGGCCTACGAGCAGTACTTC. The encoded protein is CASSYLGGAYEQYF.

This clone appeared a single time. This chain joins TRBV12-3 or TRBV12-4 and TRBJ1-2, with D maybe TRBD1 (5 bases). V was pared by 6 bases and J by 4 bases, with 12 bases between. The length of the CDR3 is 13 residues. CDR3 DNA: TGTGCCAGCAGCCAGGGTTTTACCTATGGCTACACCTTC. The encoded protein is CASSQGFTYGYTF.

A remark on this clone: The same CDR3 is also encoded by other DNA sequences in this sample. This chain links TRBV3-1 (or the pseudogene TRBV3-2) with TRBJ2-1; 9 positions match TRBD2. CDR3 length equals 16 residues. With V trimmed by 0 bases and J by 2 bases, 2 bases remained unmatched. Germline V gene sequence: CDR1 LGHDT, CDR2 YNNKEL (reference sequence). CDR3 loop: CASSQDSGRPYNEQFF. The CDR3 DNA reads as TGTGCCAGCAGCCAAGATAGCGGGAGACCCTACAATGAGCAGTTCTTC.

This clone was counted between two and nine times. The chain carries TRBV5-1 and TRBJ1-4; unclear D gene. Trimming shortened V by 4 bases and J by 3 bases, and 7 bases separated the two germline ends. The length of the CDR3 is 13 residues. Per the germline V gene, CDR1 is SGHRS and CDR2 is YFSETQ. The CDR3 DNA sequence: TGCGCCAGCAGCCCCCTCCCTAATGAAAAACTGTTTTTT. Translation: CASSPLPNEKLFF.

CDR3 region: CASSVEPDIYNEQFF. DNA for the CDR3: TGTGCCAGCAGCGTAGAACCAGACATATACAATGAGCAGTTCTTC. V usage is TRBV9 and J usage is TRBJ2-1; no definite D call. Trimming cost V 0 bases and J 4 bases, with 11 bases left between them. The CDR3 spans 15 residues. Germline assignment: CDR1 SGDLS and CDR2 YYNGEE.